Sequencing of this T cell receptor beta chain was carried out in a study of vaccination and CD4 T cells after COVID-19. Study background: Overlapping spike pools from SARS-CoV-2 and HCoV-NL63, HCoV-OC43 and HCoV-229E served as culture stimuli. Whole-study results and caveats: With convalescent patients, a median about 86% of reactive clones emerged solely after vaccination.

V gave up 2 bases and J gave up 2 bases, with 11 bases separating them. CDR1 is SGHVS, CDR2 FNYEAQ, per germline. This CDR3 region has 15 residues. Turning to this clonotype: The antigen remains unidentified.

Noted treatment: roughly ten-day PBMC culture with coronavirus spike peptide pools or control peptides (ViraFEST assay). Sequenced with the Oncomine TCR Beta short-read assay was DNA taken from cultured CD4+ T cells. In this case, cultured CD4+ T cells provided the extracted genomic DNA. TCRdb used MiXCR to reprocess the PCR reads, holding one entry per CDR3 protein. The table has around 20,000 distinct CDR3 sequences, under 65% seen once. The material was CD4+ T cells from blood, cultured in vitro, obtained after SARS-CoV-2 vaccination. This receptor was taken from a human donor who had recovered from COVID-19. The chain has TRBV7-6 and TRBJ2-3; D perhaps matches TRBD1 (5 bases). The CDR3 reads CASSLSDGHTDTQYF. CDR3 in DNA: TGTGCCAGCAGCTTATCGGACGGACACACAGATACGCAGTATTTT.